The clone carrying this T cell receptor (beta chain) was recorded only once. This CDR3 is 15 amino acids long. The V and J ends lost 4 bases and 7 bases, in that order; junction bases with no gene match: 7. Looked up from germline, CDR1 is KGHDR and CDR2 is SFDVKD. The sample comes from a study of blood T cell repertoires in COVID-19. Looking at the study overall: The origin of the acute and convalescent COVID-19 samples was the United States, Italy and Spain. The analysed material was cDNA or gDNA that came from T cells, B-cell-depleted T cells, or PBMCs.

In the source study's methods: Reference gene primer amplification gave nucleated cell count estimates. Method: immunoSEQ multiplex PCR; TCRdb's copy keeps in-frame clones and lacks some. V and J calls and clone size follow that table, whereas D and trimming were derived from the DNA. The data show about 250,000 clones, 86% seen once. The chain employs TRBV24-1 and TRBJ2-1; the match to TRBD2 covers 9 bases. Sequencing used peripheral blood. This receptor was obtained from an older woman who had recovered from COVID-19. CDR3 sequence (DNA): TGTGCCACCAGTGAGGTCGGCAGCGGGGGGAATGAGCAGTTCTTC. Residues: CATSEVGSGGNEQFF.